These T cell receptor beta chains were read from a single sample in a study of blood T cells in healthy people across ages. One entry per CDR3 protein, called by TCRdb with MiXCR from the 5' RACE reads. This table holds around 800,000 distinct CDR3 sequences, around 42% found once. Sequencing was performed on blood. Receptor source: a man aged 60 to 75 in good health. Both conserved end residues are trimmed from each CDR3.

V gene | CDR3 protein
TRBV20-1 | SASEAVGNEQF
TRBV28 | ASRRGLFYEQY
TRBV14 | ASSHFDRDGYT
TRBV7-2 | ASSLNRVQEQY
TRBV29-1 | SVRTSGTQY
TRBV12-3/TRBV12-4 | ASSPRTQLLNYGYT
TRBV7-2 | ASSSRQASYEQY
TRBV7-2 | ASSPFGTSGTRTGELF
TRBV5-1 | ASSLDPRTTYEQY
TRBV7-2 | ASSGGTGPYNEQF
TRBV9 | ASSVDGQGYDEQY
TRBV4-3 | ASSQDRFSSGGVNEQF
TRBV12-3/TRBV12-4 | ASSFGPGGDHTDTQY
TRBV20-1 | SARWRQETQY
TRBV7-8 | ASSSQQNEKLF
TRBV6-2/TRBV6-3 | ASIQGQGSYEQY
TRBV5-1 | ASGDRYSSYNEQF
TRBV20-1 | SASPVREYEQY
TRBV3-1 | ASSQDEGKQY
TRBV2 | ASSPKWGLGTEAF
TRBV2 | ASSGRDVETQY
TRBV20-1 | SAEGLAGETQY
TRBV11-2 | ASSSRTGEPLH
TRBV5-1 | ASSLRLPYNEQF
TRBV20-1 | SVTRGGTYNEQF
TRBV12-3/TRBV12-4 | ASRGGGQSYEQY
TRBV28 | ASSPGGMLYNEQF
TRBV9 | ASKATGPGGEQF
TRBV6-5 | ASSSGRRGAEQY
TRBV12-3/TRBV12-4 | ASSWATDLNIQY
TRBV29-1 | SVARENTGELF
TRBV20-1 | SATSGGLNEQY
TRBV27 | ASSSLGARMNTEAF
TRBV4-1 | ASSQPGGSFSLGEQY
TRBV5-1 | ASSLQAVSYNEQY
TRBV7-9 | ASSSSREGMNTEAF
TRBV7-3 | VSSLDQGLGGYT